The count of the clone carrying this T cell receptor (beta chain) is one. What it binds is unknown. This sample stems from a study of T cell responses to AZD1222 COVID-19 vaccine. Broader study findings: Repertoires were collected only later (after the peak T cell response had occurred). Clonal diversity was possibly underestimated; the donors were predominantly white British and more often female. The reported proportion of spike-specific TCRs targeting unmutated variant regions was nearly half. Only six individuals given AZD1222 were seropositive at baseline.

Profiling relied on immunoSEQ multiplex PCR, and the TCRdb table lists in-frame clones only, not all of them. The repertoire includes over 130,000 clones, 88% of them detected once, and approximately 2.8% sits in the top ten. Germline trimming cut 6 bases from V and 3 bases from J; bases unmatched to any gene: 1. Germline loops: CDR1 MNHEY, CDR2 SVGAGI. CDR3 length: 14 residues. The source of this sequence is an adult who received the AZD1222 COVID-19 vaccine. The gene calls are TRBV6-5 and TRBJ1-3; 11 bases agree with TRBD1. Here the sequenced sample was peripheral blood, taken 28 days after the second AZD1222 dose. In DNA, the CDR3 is TGTGCCAGCAGGGGGACAGGGGGTGGAAACACCATATATTTT. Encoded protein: CASRGTGGGNTIYF.